This entry features one T cell receptor beta chain sequence. The sample comes from a study of blood T cell repertoires in COVID-19. Study summary: Acute-phase and convalescent COVID-19 samples originated in the United States, Italy and Spain. Sources were T cells, B-cell-depleted T cells, or PBMCs; the material itself was cDNA or gDNA.

V gave up 1 base and J gave up 3 bases; unmatched junction bases: 5. This CDR3 region has 15 residues. Germline CDR1 is LNHNV and CDR2 is YYDKDF (reference sequence). The authors' processing: Amplified reference gene primers provided the basis for estimating nucleated cell counts. Some clones are missing from TCRdb's copy, which holds only in-frame ones; the method was immunoSEQ multiplex PCR. That table gives V, J and clone size, and the DNA gave D and trimming. The sample yields about 110,000 clones, more than 75% seen once. This TCR was recovered from a woman in her 50s with acute or convalescent COVID-19. The sample consisted of peripheral blood. The rearrangement uses TRBV15 and TRBJ1-1; 7 bases agree with TRBD1. The CDR3 region has the DNA TGTGCCACCAGCAGAGTAGGGGGCCCGGACACTGAAGCTTTCTTT. This translates into CATSRVGGPDTEAFF.